What follows is one TCR beta chain and its context. Its antigen is undetermined. The record originates from a study of cytomegalovirus exposure and HLA in healthy donors. Primers included in the PCR were 60 Vbeta and 13 Jbeta primers. Here immunoSEQ multiplex PCR was the method, and the copy in TCRdb shows in-frame clones only, minus some. The sample yields around 94,000 clones, roughly 83% seen once. Regarding the study as a whole: In a later analysis, an Asian-associated ancestry cluster reportedly showed fewer N-insertions than the roughly 700-donor mean. Reportedly, diagnosis of cytomegalovirus status by the classifier showed high specificity and sensitivity. In a later analysis, at a false discovery rate of 0.05, roughly 18,000 TCR beta sequences were associated with HLA alleles. Analysis was carried out at a later point, and it linked a missense DCLRE1C variant to TCR beta V- and J-gene trimming.

Trimming left V 6 bases short and J 7 bases short, with 10 bases between. The length of the CDR3 is 11 residues. Germline values: CDR1 MNHEY, CDR2 SVGAGI. The receptor comes from a man between 18 and 29 years old in good health and CMV-seronegative. Sequences were obtained from PBMCs. The V gene is TRBV6-5, the J gene TRBJ2-7, with D tentatively TRBD1 (5 bases). CDR3 DNA: TGTGCCAGCAGCCAGGGTAGGGAGCAGTACTTC. Protein sequence: CASSQGREQYF.